The T cell receptor beta chain under discussion was sequenced for a study of blood T cell repertoires in COVID-19. Trimming cost V 7 bases and J 6 bases; bases outside gene matches: 9. Germline CDR1 reads LNHDA; CDR2 reads SQIVND (reference sequence). CDR3 length: 14 residues. Assay: immunoSEQ multiplex PCR; the TCRdb copy retains only in-frame clones and omits some. The sample carries 300,000 to 450,000 clones, approximately 87% recorded once. This chain uses TRBV19 with TRBJ2-3; 8 bases are a match to TRBD2. Sequenced sample: PBMCs or T cells enriched from blood (not recorded which). This TCR came from a man aged 30 to 45 who had recovered from COVID-19. The CDR3 here is CASTGGLPADTQYF. CDR3 DNA sequence: TGTGCCAGTACGGGGGGGCTACCCGCCGATACGCAGTATTTT.